What follows are 30 T cell receptor beta chains derived from one specimen sequenced in a study of cytomegalovirus exposure and HLA in healthy donors. The PCR had 60 Vbeta and 13 Jbeta primers. Sequencing used immunoSEQ multiplex PCR; TCRdb keeps in-frame clones, though not all of them. The sample has 80,000 or so clones; under 80% are singletons. The sample consisted of PBMCs. These receptors were collected from a woman in her fifties or sixties in good health and CMV-seropositive.

The V call is TRBV18, the J call TRBJ2-6; D gene uncertain. There are 16 residues in the CDR3. Trimming removed 1 base from V and 0 bases from J, with 7 bases in between. Germline values: CDR1 KGHSH, CDR2 LQKENI. CDR3 nucleotide sequence: TGTGCCAGCTCACCACTAGATATCTCTGGGGCCAACGTCCTGACTTTC. This encodes CASSPLDISGANVLTF.

The gene calls are TRBV4-2 and TRBJ2-4; 11 bases match TRBD2. CDR3 length: 15 amino acids. Per the germline V gene, CDR1 is LGHNA and CDR2 is YNFKEQ. The ends lost 3 bases at V and 5 bases at J; junction bases unmatched: 3. The CDR3 DNA is TGTGCCAGCAGCCAGGTAGCGGGGGGGGAAAACATTCAGTACTTC. Residues: CASSQVAGGENIQYF.

The DNA of the CDR3 is TGTGCCAGCAGTTCTCCCAGGGGTAGCACTGAAGCTTTCTTT. Translated: CASSSPRGSTEAFF. The genes are TRBV6-6 and TRBJ1-1; TRBD1 is a possible D gene (6 bases). Germline CDR1 reads MNHNY; CDR2 reads SVGAGI (reference sequence). The CDR3 consists of 14 residues. Trimming left V 4 bases short and J 4 bases short, with 13 bases between.

The CDR3 spells CASRSSVQETQYF. Here the CDR3 DNA reads TGTGCCAGCAGAAGTTCAGTCCAAGAGACCCAGTACTTC. V is TRBV6-6 and J is TRBJ2-5; no clear D gene. This CDR3 is built from 13 residues. The ends were cut back, 6 bases at V and 1 base at J, with 9 bases in the middle. Germline values: CDR1 MNHNY, CDR2 SVGAGI (reference sequence).

The V and J genes are TRBV5-4 and TRBJ2-3; 7 nucleotides match TRBD2. This CDR3 has 16 amino acids. With V trimmed by 3 bases and J by 3 bases, 10 bases remained unmatched. The germline CDR1 and CDR2 sequences are SGHNT and YYREEE (reference sequence). CDR3 sequence: CASSWRLAGVTDTQYF. CDR3 DNA: TGTGCCAGCAGCTGGAGGCTCGCGGGGGTTACAGATACGCAGTATTTT.

The chain is built from TRBV2 and TRBJ1-1; possibly TRBD1 for D (6 bases). The germline V gene has CDR1 SNHLY and CDR2 FYNNEI. CDR3 size: 11 residues. Trimming removed 5 bases at V and 7 bases at J, with 8 bases between. CDR3 DNA sequence: TGTGCCAGCAGTCGACAGGTTGAAGCTTTCTTT. This translates into CASSRQVEAFF.

This sequence joins TRBV9 and TRBJ2-7, with TRBD2 matching over 8 bases. Germline lookup yields CDR1 SGDLS and CDR2 YYNGEE. The CDR3 loop spans 17 amino acids. J lost 0 bases, V lost 2 bases, and 10 bases had no gene match. In DNA, the CDR3 is TGTGCCAGCAGCGTCACAGGCGGGGGGACCAACTCCTACGAGCAGTACTTC. This translates into CASSVTGGGTNSYEQYF. Drawing the rest from reference TRBV9 and TRBJ2-7, the complete variable domain is DSGVTQTPKHLITATGQRVTLRCSPRSGDLSVYWYQQSLDQGLQFLIQYYNGEERAKGNILERFSAQQFPDLHSELNLSSLELGDSALYFCASSVTGGGTNSYEQYFGPGTRLTVT.

The gene calls are TRBV5-6 and TRBJ1-2; possible D gene TRBD1, 6 bases. The germline gives CDR1 SGHDT, CDR2 YYEEEE. There are 16 residues in the CDR3. The V end was cut by 0 bases, the J end by 1 base, with 13 bases between. Here the CDR3 DNA reads TGTGCCAGCAGCTTGGCTTTGGACAGACTTAACTATGGCTACACCTTC. Encoded protein: CASSLALDRLNYGYTF.

This clone was recorded a few times. The genes are TRBV15 and TRBJ2-4; a possible D gene is TRBD2 (6 bases). The CDR3 consists of 16 residues. The V and J ends lost 1 base and 0 bases respectively, with 10 bases between them. Germline lookup yields CDR1 LNHNV and CDR2 YYDKDF (reference sequence). In DNA, the CDR3 is TGTGCCACCAGCAGAGTAATGGGACTAGCCAAAAACATTCAGTACTTC. Protein product: CATSRVMGLAKNIQYF.

The CDR3 loop is CASSQVRLAGSNEQFF. In DNA form, the CDR3 reads TGCGCCAGCAGCCAAGTGAGGCTAGCGGGTTCCAATGAGCAGTTCTTC. The chain links TRBV4-1 to TRBJ2-1, with 8 bases aligning to TRBD2. Germline-derived CDR1 and CDR2 are MGHRA and YSYEKL. Trimming took 1 base from V and 6 from J; bases not matched to a gene: 8. CDR3 length: 16 residues.

Details on this clone: Other DNA sequences within the sample encode an identical CDR3. The rearrangement links TRBV10-1 to TRBJ2-5, with D tentatively TRBD2 (6 bases). Trimming removed 5 bases at V and 3 bases at J, with 10 bases between. Germline lookup yields CDR1 WNHNN and CDR2 SYGVQD (reference sequence). This CDR3 comprises 13 residues. This chain's CDR3 is CASSPQREETQYF. As DNA, the CDR3 is TGCGCCAGCAGTCCCCAGCGGGAAGAGACCCAGTACTTC.

The gene calls are TRBV7-9 and TRBJ1-4; D call uncertain. This CDR3 contains 15 residues. Trimming took 4 bases from V and 0 from J, leaving 9 bases between them. Germline values: CDR1 SEHNR, CDR2 FQNEAQ (reference sequence). This chain's CDR3 is CASSSTRSTNEKLFF. The CDR3 region has the DNA TGTGCCAGCAGCTCCACACGATCAACTAATGAAAAACTGTTTTTT.

This clone was seen only once. V and J are TRBV27 and TRBJ2-7; D unresolved. The CDR3 sequence is 12 residues long. V shed 6 bases and J shed 12 bases, with 18 bases lying between them. Germline V gene sequence: CDR1 MNHEY, CDR2 SMNVEV (reference sequence). The DNA of the CDR3 is TGTGCCAGCAGACAGATCCCCCTCCCCCTGTACGTC. It codes for CASRQIPLPLYV.

The chain is built from TRBV9 and TRBJ1-1; 7 bases map to TRBD1. The CDR3 has 15 amino acids. V trimming: 5 bases; J trimming: 4 bases; junction bases outside the gene matches: 11. Germline V CDR1 and CDR2: SGDLS, YYNGEE. CDR3 nucleotides: TGTGCCAGCAGTGCCTCCGGGACAGATGCCACTGAAGCTTTCTTT. Its translation is CASSASGTDATEAFF.

This clone has only one observation. The gene calls are TRBV27 and TRBJ1-2; D perhaps matches TRBD1 (5 bases). Germline V gives CDR1 MNHEY, CDR2 SMNVEV (reference sequence). The CDR3 is 15 amino acids. The V gene lost 5 bases and the J gene lost 1 base, with 14 bases spanning the gap. CDR3 residues: CASSPRMGLNYGYTF. DNA of the CDR3: TGTGCCAGCAGTCCCCGGATGGGACTTAACTATGGCTACACCTTC.

The V call is TRBV7-9, the J call TRBJ2-1; TRBD1 aligns across 7 bases. CDR3 length: 15 amino acids. The V and J ends lost 4 bases and 5 bases, in that order; junction bases with no gene match: 8. Germline V gene lookup returns CDR1 SEHNR and CDR2 FQNEAQ (reference sequence). Written as DNA, the CDR3 is TGTGCCAGCAGCTGGATAACCGGGACAGACAATGAGCAGTTCTTC. Its translation: CASSWITGTDNEQFF.

This rearrangement joins TRBV5-6 to TRBJ1-2, with D possibly matching TRBD1 (6 bases). In germline, CDR1 is SGHDT, CDR2 YYEEEE. The length of the CDR3 is 13 residues. Trimming left V 0 bases short and J 6 bases short, with 9 bases between. The CDR3 DNA is TGTGCCAGCAGCTTGGGGACAGATGATGGCTACACCTTC. This codes for CASSLGTDDGYTF.

The gene calls are TRBV28 and TRBJ2-1; 9 bases match TRBD2. Trimming at V came to 10 bases and at J to 8 bases, leaving 15 bases not matched to a gene. This CDR3 contains 15 residues. Germline V lookup: CDR1 MDHEN, CDR2 SYDVKM. Here the CDR3 DNA reads TGTGCCACCCGGTTCTGGCGGGGGGGGAGTTATGAGCAGTTCTTC. Protein product: CATRFWRGGSYEQFF.

In this sample, this clone turned up once. The rearrangement links TRBV27 to TRBJ1-3; D gene unclear. CDR1 is MNHEY, CDR2 SMNVEV, per germline (reference sequence). Trimming cost V 5 bases and J 3 bases, with 17 bases left between them. The CDR3 contains 16 residues. CDR3 loop: CASSPIDKSSGNTIYF. CDR3 DNA: TGTGCCAGCAGTCCGATCGACAAAAGTAGTGGAAACACCATATATTTT.

This CDR3 reads CASSSRQASNYGYTF. The DNA for the CDR3 is TGTGCCAGCAGCTCTCGACAGGCTAGTAACTATGGCTACACCTTC. The rearrangement links TRBV7-2 to TRBJ1-2; the D gene is possibly TRBD1 (6 bases). Looked up from germline, CDR1 is SGHTA and CDR2 is FQGNSA. The V and J ends lost 4 bases and 1 base respectively, with 13 bases between them. There are 15 residues in the CDR3.

The chain is built from TRBV6-1 and TRBJ1-1, with 9 positions matching TRBD1. The CDR3 length is 16 residues. Germline CDR1 reads MNHNS; CDR2 reads SASEGT. With 1 base clipped from V and 4 bases from J, the junction kept 7 bases outside the gene matches. In nucleotides, the CDR3 is TGTGCCAGCAGTGAAGAAGGGGGACAGGGTAGCACTGAAGCTTTCTTT. It specifies CASSEEGGQGSTEAFF.

This clone was seen a handful of times. The V call is TRBV7-3, the J call TRBJ2-3; TRBD2 matches 9 bases. In germline, CDR1 is SGHTA, CDR2 FQGTGA. This CDR3 region has 16 residues. V was pared by 3 bases and J by 4 bases, with 8 bases of the junction left unmatched. The CDR3 sequence is CASSFNGGGGADTQYF. DNA of the CDR3: TGTGCCAGCAGCTTTAATGGGGGCGGGGGGGCAGATACGCAGTATTTT.

This chain connects TRBV19 to TRBJ1-1, with 11 bases aligning to TRBD1. Losses at the gene ends were 0 bases for V and 1 base for J; bases not matched to a gene: 4. The CDR3 extends over 17 amino acids. The germline gives CDR1 LNHDA, CDR2 SQIVND (reference sequence). The CDR3 loop is CASSIDGQGARNTEAFF. Here the CDR3 DNA reads TGTGCCAGTAGTATAGATGGACAGGGGGCGCGGAACACTGAAGCTTTCTTT. Based on the CDR3 plus reference TRBV19 and TRBJ1-1, the full variable domain is DGGITQSPKYLFRKEGQNVTLSCEQNLNHDAMYWYRQDPGQGLRLIYYSQIVNDFQKGDIAEGYSVSREKKESFPLTVTSAQKNPTAFYLCASSIDGQGARNTEAFFGQGTRLTVV.

This clone was detected a few times. The chain combines TRBV11-2 with TRBJ1-4; D gene unclear. V lost 1 base, J lost 7 bases, and 4 bases lay in between. This CDR3 spans 12 amino acids. CDR1 SGHAT and CDR2 FQNNGV come from the germline V gene. DNA for the CDR3: TGTGCCAGCAGCTTAGCCGGTGAAAAACTGTTTTTT. It specifies CASSLAGEKLFF.

The genes are TRBV9 and TRBJ2-5; D is unresolved. Deletions cut 0 bases from V and 5 bases from J, with 8 bases between. This CDR3 contains 13 residues. Germline CDR1 SGDLS, CDR2 YYNGEE. The CDR3 region has the DNA TGTGCCAGCAGCGTAGTCCCCCGGGAGACCCAGTACTTC. Protein: CASSVVPRETQYF.

The table lists this clone with a few counts. The CDR3 here is CSVQTYNEQFF. The CDR3 bases are TGCAGCGTTCAGACTTACAATGAGCAGTTCTTC. The chain employs TRBV29-1 and TRBJ2-1; no firm D call. Germline assignment: CDR1 SQVTM and CDR2 ANQGSEA. This CDR3 has 11 residues. V was cut by 5 bases and J by 4 bases, with 6 bases left in between.

The chain combines TRBV7-8 with TRBJ2-7; D is unresolved. The CDR3 contains 13 residues. With 6 bases removed from V and 7 bases from J, the gap between germline ends came to 16 bases. The germline V gene has CDR1 SGHVS and CDR2 FQNEAQ. In DNA form, the CDR3 reads TGTGCCAGCAGTCCTTCGGCAGGCTGGGAGCAGTACGTC. Its protein product is CASSPSAGWEQYV.

The sample holds a few counts of this clone. J is TRBJ2-1 and V is TRBV6-1; TRBD2 aligns across 10 bases. Germline V CDR1 and CDR2: MNHNS, SASEGT. The CDR3 is 16 residues long. J gave up 5 bases and V 4 bases, and 8 bases lay outside the gene matches. This CDR3 reads CASSVLLAGDNNEQFF. The CDR3 DNA is TGTGCCAGCAGTGTGTTGCTAGCGGGGGACAACAATGAGCAGTTCTTC.

This clone has just one count. The chain carries TRBV5-6 and TRBJ1-1; 8 bases match TRBD1. Germline V CDR1 and CDR2: SGHDT, YYEEEE. V shed 2 bases, J shed 5 bases, and the junction held 8 bases outside the gene matches. The CDR3 runs 15 residues. The CDR3 coding sequence is TGTGCCAGCAGCTTCAGTCAGGGGGCGAGAACTGAAGCTTTCTTT. Its protein is CASSFSQGARTEAFF.

To note about this clone: Other DNA sequences in this sample translate to the same CDR3. The J gene is TRBJ1-3, the V gene TRBV6-4; no definite D call. The CDR3 sequence is 14 residues long. Trimming removed 4 bases at V and 7 bases at J, with 14 bases between. The germline V gene encodes CDR1 MRHNA and CDR2 SNTAGT. The DNA of the CDR3 is TGTGCCAGCAGTGCAGCGGTTGCGGGGAACACCATATATTTT. It is translated as CASSAAVAGNTIYF.